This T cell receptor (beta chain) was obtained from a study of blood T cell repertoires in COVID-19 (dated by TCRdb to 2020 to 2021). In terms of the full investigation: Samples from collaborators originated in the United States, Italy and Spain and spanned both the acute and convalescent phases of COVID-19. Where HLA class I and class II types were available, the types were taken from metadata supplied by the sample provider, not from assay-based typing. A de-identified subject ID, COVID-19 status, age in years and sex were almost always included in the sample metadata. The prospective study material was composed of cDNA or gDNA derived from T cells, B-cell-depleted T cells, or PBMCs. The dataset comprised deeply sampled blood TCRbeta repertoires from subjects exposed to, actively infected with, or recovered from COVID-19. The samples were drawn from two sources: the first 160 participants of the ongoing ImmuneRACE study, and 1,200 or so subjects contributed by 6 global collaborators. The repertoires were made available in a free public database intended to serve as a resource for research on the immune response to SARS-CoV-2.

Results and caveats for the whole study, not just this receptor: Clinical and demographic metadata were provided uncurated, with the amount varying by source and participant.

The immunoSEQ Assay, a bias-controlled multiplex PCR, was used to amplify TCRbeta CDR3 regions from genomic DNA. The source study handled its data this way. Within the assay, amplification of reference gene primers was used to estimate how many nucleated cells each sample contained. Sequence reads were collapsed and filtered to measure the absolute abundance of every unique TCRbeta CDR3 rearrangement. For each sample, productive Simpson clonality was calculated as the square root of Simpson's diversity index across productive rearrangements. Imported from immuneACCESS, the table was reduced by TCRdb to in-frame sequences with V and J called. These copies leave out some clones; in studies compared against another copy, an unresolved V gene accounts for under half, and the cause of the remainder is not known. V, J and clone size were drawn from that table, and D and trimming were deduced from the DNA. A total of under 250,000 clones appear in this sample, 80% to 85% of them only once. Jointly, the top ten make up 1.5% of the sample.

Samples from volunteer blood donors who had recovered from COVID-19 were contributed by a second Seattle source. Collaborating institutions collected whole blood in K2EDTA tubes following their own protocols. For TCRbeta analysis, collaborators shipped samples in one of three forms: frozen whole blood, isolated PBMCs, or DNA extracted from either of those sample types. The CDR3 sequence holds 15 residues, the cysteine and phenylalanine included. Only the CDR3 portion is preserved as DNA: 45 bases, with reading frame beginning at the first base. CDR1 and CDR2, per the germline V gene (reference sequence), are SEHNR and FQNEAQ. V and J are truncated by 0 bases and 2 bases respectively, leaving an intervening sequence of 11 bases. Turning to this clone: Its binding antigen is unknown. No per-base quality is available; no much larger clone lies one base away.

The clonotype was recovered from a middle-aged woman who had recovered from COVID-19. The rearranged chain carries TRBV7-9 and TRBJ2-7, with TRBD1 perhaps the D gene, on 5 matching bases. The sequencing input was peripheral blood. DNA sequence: TGTGCCAGCAGCTTAGCGCAGGGCTACGCCTACGAGCAGTACTTC. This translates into CASSLAQGYAYEQYF.